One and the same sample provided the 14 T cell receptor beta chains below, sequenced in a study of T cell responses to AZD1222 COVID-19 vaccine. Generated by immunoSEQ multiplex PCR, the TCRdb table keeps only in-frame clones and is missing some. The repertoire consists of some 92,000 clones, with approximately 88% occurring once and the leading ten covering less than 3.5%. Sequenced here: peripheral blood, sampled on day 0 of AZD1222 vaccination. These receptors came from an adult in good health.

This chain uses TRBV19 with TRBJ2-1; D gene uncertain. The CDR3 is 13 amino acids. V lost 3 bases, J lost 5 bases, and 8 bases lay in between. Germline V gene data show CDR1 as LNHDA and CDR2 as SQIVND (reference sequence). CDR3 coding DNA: TGTGCCAGTAGTATTCAGCTCCACAATGAGCAGTTCTTC. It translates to CASSIQLHNEQFF.

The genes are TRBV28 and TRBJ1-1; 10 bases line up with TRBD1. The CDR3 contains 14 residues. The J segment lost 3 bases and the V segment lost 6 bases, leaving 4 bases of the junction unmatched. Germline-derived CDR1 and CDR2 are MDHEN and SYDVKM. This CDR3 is CASRTGGWDTEAFF. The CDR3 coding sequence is TGTGCCAGCAGGACAGGGGGCTGGGACACTGAAGCTTTCTTT.

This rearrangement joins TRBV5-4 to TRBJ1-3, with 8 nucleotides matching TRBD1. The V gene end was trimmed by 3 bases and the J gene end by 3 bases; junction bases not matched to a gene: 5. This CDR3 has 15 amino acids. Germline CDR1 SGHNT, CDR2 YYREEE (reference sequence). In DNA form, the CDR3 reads TGTGCCAGCAGCTGGACAGGGCGTTATGGAAACACCATATATTTT. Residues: CASSWTGRYGNTIYF. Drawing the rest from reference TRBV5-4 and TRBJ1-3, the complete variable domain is ETGVTQSPTHLIKTRGQQVTLRCSSQSGHNTVSWYQQALGQGPQFIFQYYREEENGRGNFPPRFSGLQFPNYSSELNVNALELDDSALYLCASSWTGRYGNTIYFGEGSWLTVV.

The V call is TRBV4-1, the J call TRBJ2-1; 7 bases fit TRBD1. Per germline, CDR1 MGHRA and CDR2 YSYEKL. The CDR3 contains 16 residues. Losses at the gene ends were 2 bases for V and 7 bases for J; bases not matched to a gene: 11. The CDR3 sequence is CASSQNRGLSRNEQFF. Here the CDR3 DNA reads TGCGCCAGCAGCCAAAACAGGGGCTTGTCCCGGAATGAGCAGTTCTTC.

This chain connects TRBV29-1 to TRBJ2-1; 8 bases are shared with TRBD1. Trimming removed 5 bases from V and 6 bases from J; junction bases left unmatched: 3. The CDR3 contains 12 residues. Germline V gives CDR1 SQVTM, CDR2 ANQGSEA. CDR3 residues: CSVQGAINEQFF. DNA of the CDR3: TGCAGCGTTCAGGGGGCGATCAATGAGCAGTTCTTC.

CDR3 residues: CASTTPADTQYF. The CDR3 DNA is TGTGCCAGCACTACCCCGGCGGATACGCAGTATTTT. The chain carries TRBV6-6 and TRBJ2-3, with no clear D. The V and J ends lost 7 bases and 6 bases respectively, with 11 bases between them. CDR1 is MNHNY and CDR2 is SVGAGI in the germline V gene (reference sequence). This CDR3 region has 12 residues.

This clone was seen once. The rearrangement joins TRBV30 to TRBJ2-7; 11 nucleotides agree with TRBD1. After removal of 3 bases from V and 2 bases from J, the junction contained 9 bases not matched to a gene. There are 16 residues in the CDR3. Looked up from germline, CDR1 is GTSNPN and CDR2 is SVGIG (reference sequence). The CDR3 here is CAWRHRPGQGAYEQYF. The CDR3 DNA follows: TGTGCCTGGAGACACCGCCCGGGACAGGGGGCCTACGAGCAGTACTTC. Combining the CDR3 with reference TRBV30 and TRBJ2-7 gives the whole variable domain SQTIHQWPATLVQPVGSPLSLECTVEGTSNPNLYWYRQAAGRGLQLLFYSVGIGQISSEVPQNLSASRPQDRQFILSSKKLLLSDSGFYLCAWRHRPGQGAYEQYFGPGTRLTVT.

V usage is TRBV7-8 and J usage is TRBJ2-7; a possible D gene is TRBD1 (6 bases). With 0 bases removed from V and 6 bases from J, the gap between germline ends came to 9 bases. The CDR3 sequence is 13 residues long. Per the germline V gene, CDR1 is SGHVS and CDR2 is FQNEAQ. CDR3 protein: CASSLATGIEQYF. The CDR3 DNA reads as TGTGCCAGCAGCTTAGCGACAGGCATCGAGCAGTACTTC.

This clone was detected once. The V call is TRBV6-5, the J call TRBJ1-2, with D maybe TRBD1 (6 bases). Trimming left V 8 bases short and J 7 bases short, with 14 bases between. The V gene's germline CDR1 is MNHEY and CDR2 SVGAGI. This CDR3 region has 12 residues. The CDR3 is CASEAGVLGYTF. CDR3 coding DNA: TGTGCCAGCGAGGCAGGGGTTCTTGGCTACACCTTC.

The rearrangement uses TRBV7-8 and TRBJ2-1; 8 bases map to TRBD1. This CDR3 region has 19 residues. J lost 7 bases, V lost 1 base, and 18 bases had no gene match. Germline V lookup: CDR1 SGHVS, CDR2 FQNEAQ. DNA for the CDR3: TGTGCCAGCAGCTTAGGATCATTGGGACAGGTCTCGGGGGTAAATGAGCAGTTCTTC. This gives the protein CASSLGSLGQVSGVNEQFF. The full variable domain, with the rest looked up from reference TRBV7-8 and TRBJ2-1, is GAGVSQSPRYKVAKRGQDVALRCDPISGHVSLFWYQQALGQGPEFLTYFQNEAQLDKSGLPSDRFFAERPEGSVSTLKIQRTQQEDSAVYLCASSLGSLGQVSGVNEQFFGPGTRLTVL.

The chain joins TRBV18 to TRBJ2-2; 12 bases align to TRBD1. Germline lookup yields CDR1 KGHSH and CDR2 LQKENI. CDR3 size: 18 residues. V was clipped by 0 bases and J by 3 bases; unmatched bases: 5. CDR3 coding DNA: TGTGCCAGCTCACCACCAAGGGGACAGGGGGCGCACACCGGGGAGCTGTTTTTT. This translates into CASSPPRGQGAHTGELFF.

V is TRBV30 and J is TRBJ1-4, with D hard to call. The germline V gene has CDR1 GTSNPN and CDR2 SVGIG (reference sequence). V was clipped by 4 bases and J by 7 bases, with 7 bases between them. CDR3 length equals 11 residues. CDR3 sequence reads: CAWTASEKLFF. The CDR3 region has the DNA TGTGCCTGGACGGCAAGTGAAAAACTGTTTTTT. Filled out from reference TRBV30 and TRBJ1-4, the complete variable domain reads SQTIHQWPATLVQPVGSPLSLECTVEGTSNPNLYWYRQAAGRGLQLLFYSVGIGQISSEVPQNLSASRPQDRQFILSSKKLLLSDSGFYLCAWTASEKLFFGSGTQLSVL.

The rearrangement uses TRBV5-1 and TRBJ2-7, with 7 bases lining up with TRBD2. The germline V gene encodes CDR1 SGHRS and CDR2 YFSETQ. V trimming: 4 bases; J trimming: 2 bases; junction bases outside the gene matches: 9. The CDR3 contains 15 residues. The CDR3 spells CASSPPSGTTYEQYF. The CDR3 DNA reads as TGCGCCAGCAGCCCCCCTAGCGGCACCACCTACGAGCAGTACTTC. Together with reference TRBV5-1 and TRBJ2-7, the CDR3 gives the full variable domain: KAGVTQTPRYLIKTRGQQVTLSCSPISGHRSVSWYQQTPGQGLQFLFEYFSETQRNKGNFPGRFSGRQFSNSRSEMNVSTLELGDSALYLCASSPPSGTTYEQYFGPGTRLTVT.

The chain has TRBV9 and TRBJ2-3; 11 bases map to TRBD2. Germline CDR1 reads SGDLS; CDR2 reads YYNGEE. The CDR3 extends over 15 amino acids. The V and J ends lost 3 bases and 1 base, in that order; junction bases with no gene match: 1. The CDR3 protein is CASSEGLAGTDTQYF. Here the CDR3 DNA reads TGTGCCAGCAGCGAGGGACTAGCGGGCACAGATACGCAGTATTTT.